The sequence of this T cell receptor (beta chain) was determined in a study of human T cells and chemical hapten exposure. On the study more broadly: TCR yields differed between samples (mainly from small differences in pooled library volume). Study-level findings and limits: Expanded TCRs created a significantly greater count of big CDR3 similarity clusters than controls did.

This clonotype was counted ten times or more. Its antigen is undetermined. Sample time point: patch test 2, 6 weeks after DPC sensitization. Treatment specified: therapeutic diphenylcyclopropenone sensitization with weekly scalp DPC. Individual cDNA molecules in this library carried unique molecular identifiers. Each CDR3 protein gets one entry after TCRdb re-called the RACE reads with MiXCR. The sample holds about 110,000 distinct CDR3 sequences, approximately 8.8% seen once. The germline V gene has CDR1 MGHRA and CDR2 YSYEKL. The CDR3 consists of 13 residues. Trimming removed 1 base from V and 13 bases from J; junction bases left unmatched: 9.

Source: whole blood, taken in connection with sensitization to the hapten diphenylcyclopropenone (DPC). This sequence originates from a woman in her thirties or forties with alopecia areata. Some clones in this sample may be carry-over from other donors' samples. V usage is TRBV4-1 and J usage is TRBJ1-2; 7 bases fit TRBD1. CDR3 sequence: CASSQGGQVRRTF. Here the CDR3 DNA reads TGCGCCAGCAGCCAAGGAGGACAGGTCCGGCGCACCTTC.